This T cell receptor (beta chain) is from a study of T cells expressing NK-cell markers. Overall study: It was from sorted CD3+CD56+NKG2C+, CD3+CD56+NKG2C- and CD3+CD56-NKG2C+ T cells that TCR beta repertoires came.

Germline values: CDR1 SQVTM, CDR2 ANQGSEA. This CDR3 has 14 amino acids. A 5'RACE template switching approach incorporating UMIs was used to make TCR beta cDNA. Reprocessing the 5' RACE reads, TCRdb reports a single entry for every CDR3 protein and omits DNA. In total, the table holds a few hundred thousand distinct CDR3 sequences. The chain uses TRBV29-1 and TRBJ1-4; with no DNA, the TCRdb D assignment of TRBD1 cannot be verified. The sequenced material came from blood T cells: a sorted CD56 or NKG2C T cell subset, CD4+ or CD8+ T cells, or bulk PBMC T cells (not recorded which). The TCR was taken from a man aged 18 to 30 in good health. The CDR3 sequence: CSVEGGQRNEKLFF.